This T cell receptor beta chain is from a study of T-cell reconstitution after alpha-beta-depleted transplantation in children. The TCRbeta library incorporated unique molecular identifiers. TCRdb reprocessed the PCR reads via MiXCR and lists one record per CDR3 protein. The sample contains about 72,000 distinct CDR3 sequences, 7% to 8% of which appear only once. Germline CDR1 and CDR2: MNHEY and SVGEGT. The V and J ends lost 2 bases and 6 bases respectively, with 1 base between them. The CDR3 totals 11 residues. This clonotype was detected ten times or more. This sample comprised PBMCs from the stem cell graft donor, obtained from the stem cell graft. This chain joins TRBV6-2 or TRBV6-3 and TRBJ2-2; D is undetermined. The sequence derives from a human donor who donated a stem cell graft to a child with acute lymphoblastic leukemia. CDR3 amino acids: CASSYPGELFF. CDR3 DNA sequence: TGTGCCAGCAGTTACCCCGGGGAGCTGTTTTTT.